The clone carrying this T cell receptor beta chain was observed once. The antigen is unknown. The sample contains more than one DNA sequence encoding this CDR3. This record comes from a study of shared clonotypes between healthy human individuals. Regarding the study as a whole: Across subsets, estimated richness was generally greater for naive than for memory populations.

This CDR3 region has 14 residues. Trimming shortened V by 0 bases and J by 4 bases, and 10 bases separated the two germline ends. Germline CDR1 and CDR2: MNHEY and SVGAGI. Naive CD4+ cells were CD45RA-selected; the remaining cells were memory. A deep-level run was used for the assay. The authors loaded approximately 220 ng DNA, 30,000 to 35,000 T cell genomes, into sorted-subset replicate PCRs. Libraries were prepared by immunoSEQ multiplex PCR; TCRdb keeps only in-frame clonotypes and omits some of them. Here the sample spans 2,500,000 or so clones, 90% to 95% being singletons. This TCR was sampled from a man aged 18 to 30 in good health. Some clones in this sample may be carry-over from other donors' samples. Input material: naive CD4+ T cells from PBMCs. Subset: CD45RA+ positively selected. The rearrangement joins TRBV6-5 to TRBJ2-7; D is uncertain. CDR3 region: CASSYSRGPYEQYF. The CDR3 region has the DNA TGTGCCAGCAGTTACTCGAGAGGTCCGTACGAGCAGTACTTC.